Detailed here is one TCR beta chain. Its target antigen remains unknown. The sample holds no much larger clone one base away, and base qualities are not on file. The V end loses 3 bases and the J end loses 3 bases, and a stretch of 9 bases separates them. From a lookup of the germline V gene (reference sequence), CDR1 and CDR2 are MNHEY and SMNVEV. The CDR3 runs 14 amino acids, cysteine and phenylalanine included. Left in the record is the CDR3 DNA by itself, 42 bases read in frame from the first base. The sample belongs to a study of blood T cell repertoires in COVID-19 (dated by TCRdb to the early 2020s). Regarding the study in general: Samples covering the acute and convalescent phases of COVID-19 were provided by collaborators in the United States, Italy and Spain. The prospective study material was composed of cDNA or gDNA derived from T cells, B-cell-depleted T cells, or PBMCs. The dataset comprised deeply sampled blood TCRbeta repertoires from subjects exposed to, actively infected with, or recovered from COVID-19. A freely available public database, intended as a resource for researchers studying the immune response to SARS-CoV-2, is where the repertoires were released. The samples were drawn from two sources: the first 160 participants of the ongoing ImmuneRACE study, and approximately 1,300 subjects contributed by 6 global collaborators. Nearly every sample came with metadata listing a de-identified subject ID, COVID-19 status, age in years and sex. HLA class I and class II types, where available, came from metadata supplied by the sample provider rather than from assay-based typing. Overall study results and their limits: The amount of clinical and demographic metadata varied by source and participant and was provided uncurated.

TCRbeta CDR3 regions were amplified from genomic DNA using the immunoSEQ Assay, a bias-controlled multiplex PCR. The study's processing was this. The number of nucleated cells in each sample was estimated from the amplification of reference gene primers within the assay. To quantify the absolute abundance of each unique TCRbeta CDR3 rearrangement, sequence reads were collapsed and filtered. For each sample, productive Simpson clonality was calculated as the square root of Simpson's diversity index over productive rearrangements. TCRdb limited this immuneACCESS table to in-frame rearrangements with V and J called. A share of clones is missing; checked studies link under half to unresolved V genes, and the rest is unexplained. The D gene and trimming were derived from the DNA, and the V and J assignments and clone size from that table. For this sample the table gives some 190,000 clones, of which about 77% were detected only once. The top ten clonotypes cover approximately 16% of the sample.

Participants in the prospective study were enrolled through a virtual design, were aged about 18 to 100 years, and lived in under 25 United States geographic areas. In the prospective study, cohorts were assigned on the basis of participant-reported clinical history obtained from a screening survey and a study questionnaire. Each participant in the prospective study had whole blood, serum and a nasopharyngeal or oropharyngeal swab collected by mobile phlebotomists. Additional blood draws and questionnaires over an approximately two-month period could optionally be provided by prospective study participants. Before DNA extraction, blood samples from the prospective study were shipped at room temperature or frozen.

This TCR was recovered from a woman aged 50 to 60 with acute COVID-19. What was sequenced was PBMCs or T cells enriched from blood (not recorded which). Recombination linked TRBV27 to TRBJ1-5; D gene: possibly TRBD1, on 6 matching bases. The DNA sequence follows: TGTGCCAGCAGTTTGCGGGGGCCCAATCAGCCCCAGCATTTT. Protein translation: CASSLRGPNQPQHF.